Only a few counts were recorded for the clone carrying this T cell receptor (beta chain). No antigen is known for it. The sample originates from a study of blood T cells in healthy people across ages. It was with a sample-barcoded 5' primer and a J-beta primer mix that a second PCR of about 7 to 12 cycles was run. MiXCR, applied by TCRdb to the 5' RACE reads, yields one record per CDR3 protein. The sample has hundreds of thousands of distinct CDR3 sequences, approximately 21% seen once. Germline assignment: CDR1 SEHNR and CDR2 FQNEAQ (reference sequence). The CDR3 has 17 amino acids. J was trimmed by 1 base and V by 3 bases; bases with no gene match: 5. Findings and limits, study-wide: A greater number of naive CD4+ cells and higher diversity distinguished long-lived donors from aged donors. Samples with more naive T cells showed higher observed beta diversity. Researchers said unsorted PBMCs prevented a conclusive naive versus antigen-experienced comparison.

The genes are TRBV7-9 and TRBJ2-7; 14 bases are shared with TRBD2. Material: blood. The receptor comes from a man between 65 and 80 years old in good health. CDR3 nucleotide sequence: TGTGCCAGCAGCTTCGGACTAGCGGGAGGCCGATCCTACGAGCAGTACTTC. Its translation: CASSFGLAGGRSYEQYF.